Following are 5 T cell receptor beta chains from one sample sequenced in a study of blood T cell repertoires in COVID-19 (dated by TCRdb to the early 2020s). Library construction relied on the immunoSEQ multiplex PCR assay. This immuneACCESS table, as held by TCRdb, lists in-frame sequences with V and J called but not all clones. Of the missing ones, under half trace to an unresolved V gene in checked studies; the others have no known cause. Across this sample there are 140,000 to 150,000 clones, with approximately 83% seen only once. The leading ten clones occupy around 8% of the sample. The sequenced sample was peripheral blood. The receptors were gathered from an older woman with COVID-19, enrolled during active disease.

The rearrangement uses TRBV20-1 and TRBJ2-3, with D unresolved. Germline values: CDR1 DFQATT, CDR2 SNEGSKA (reference sequence). The CDR3 loop spans 13 amino acids. Trimming cost V 3 bases and J 4 bases, with 11 bases left between them. In DNA, the CDR3 is TGCAGTGCTAGTCAACCCACAGCAGATACGCAGTATTTT. The encoded protein is CSASQPTADTQYF.

This clone appeared a single time. V is TRBV20-1 and J is TRBJ1-5; a weak D match, TRBD1 (5 bases). Germline values: CDR1 DFQATT, CDR2 SNEGSKA (reference sequence). V shed 6 bases and J shed 0 bases, with 21 bases lying between them. This CDR3 is built from 17 residues. This CDR3 is CSASRGGAPDSNQPQHF. CDR3 DNA: TGCAGTGCAAGTAGGGGAGGGGCACCGGATAGCAATCAGCCCCAGCATTTT.

The chain links TRBV3-1 (or the pseudogene TRBV3-2) to TRBJ1-2; TRBD1 aligns across 7 bases. CDR3 length: 14 amino acids. The germline CDR1 and CDR2 sequences are LGHDT and YNNKEL (reference sequence). Losses at the gene ends were 3 bases for V and 6 bases for J; bases not matched to a gene: 7. Here the CDR3 reads CASSHTTGKDGYTF. The CDR3 bases are TGTGCCAGCAGCCACACGACAGGGAAGGATGGCTACACCTTC.

The V call is TRBV30, the J call TRBJ2-2; D perhaps matches TRBD2 (5 bases). Looked up from germline, CDR1 is GTSNPN and CDR2 is SVGIG (reference sequence). The CDR3 covers 13 residues. Trimming pared 3 bases from V and 5 bases from J, leaving 10 bases between. The CDR3 DNA sequence: TGTGCCTGGAGCCCTGAGCGGACCGGGGAGCTGTTTTTT. Encoded protein: CAWSPERTGELFF.

The chain carries TRBV19 and TRBJ1-6; D remains ambiguous. CDR3 length equals 14 residues. Germline CDR1 and CDR2: LNHDA and SQIVND (reference sequence). V was clipped by 5 bases and J by 0 bases, with 5 bases between them. The CDR3 DNA reads as TGTGCCAGTAGTCGGGACTCCTATAATTCACCCCTCCACTTT. It codes for CASSRDSYNSPLHF.